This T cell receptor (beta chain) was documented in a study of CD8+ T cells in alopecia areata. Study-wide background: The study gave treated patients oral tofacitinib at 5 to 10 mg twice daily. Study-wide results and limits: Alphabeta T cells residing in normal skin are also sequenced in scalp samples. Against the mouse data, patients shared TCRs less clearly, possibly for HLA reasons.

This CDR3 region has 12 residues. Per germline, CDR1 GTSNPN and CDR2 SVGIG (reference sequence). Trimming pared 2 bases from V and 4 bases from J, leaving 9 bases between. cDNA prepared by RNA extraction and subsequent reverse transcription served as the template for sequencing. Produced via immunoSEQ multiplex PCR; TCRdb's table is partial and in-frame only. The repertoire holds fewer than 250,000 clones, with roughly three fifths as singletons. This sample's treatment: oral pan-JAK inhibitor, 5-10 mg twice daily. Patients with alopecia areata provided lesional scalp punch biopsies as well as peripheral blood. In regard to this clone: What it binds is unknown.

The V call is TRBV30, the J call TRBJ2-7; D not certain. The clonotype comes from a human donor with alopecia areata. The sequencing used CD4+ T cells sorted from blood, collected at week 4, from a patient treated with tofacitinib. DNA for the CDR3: TGTGCCTGGAGTACCGGATTGTACGAGCAGTACTTC. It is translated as CAWSTGLYEQYF.